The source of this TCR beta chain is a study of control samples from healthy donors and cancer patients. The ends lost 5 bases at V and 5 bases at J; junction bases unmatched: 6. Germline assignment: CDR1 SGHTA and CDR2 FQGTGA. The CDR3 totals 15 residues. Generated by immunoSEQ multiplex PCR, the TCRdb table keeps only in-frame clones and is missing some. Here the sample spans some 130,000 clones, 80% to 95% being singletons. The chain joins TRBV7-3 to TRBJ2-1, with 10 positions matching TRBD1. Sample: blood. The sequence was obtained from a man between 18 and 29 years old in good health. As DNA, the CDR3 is TGTGCCAGCAGCCCCCCGGGACAGGGGAACAATGAGCAGTTCTTC. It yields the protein CASSPPGQGNNEQFF.